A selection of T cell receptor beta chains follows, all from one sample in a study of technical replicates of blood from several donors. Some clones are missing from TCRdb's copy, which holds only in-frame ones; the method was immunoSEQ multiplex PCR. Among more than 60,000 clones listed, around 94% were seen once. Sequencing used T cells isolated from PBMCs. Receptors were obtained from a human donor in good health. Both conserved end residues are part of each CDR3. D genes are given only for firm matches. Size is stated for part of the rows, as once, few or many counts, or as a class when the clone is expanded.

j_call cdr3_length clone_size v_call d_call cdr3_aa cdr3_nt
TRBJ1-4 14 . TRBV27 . CASTGFGPQEKLFF TGTGCCAGCACAGGGTTCGGCCCCCAAGAAAAACTGTTTTTT
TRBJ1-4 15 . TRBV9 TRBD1 CASSGSGTGSEKLFF TGTGCCAGCAGCGGATCCGGGACAGGAAGTGAAAAACTGTTTTTT
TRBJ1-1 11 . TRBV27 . CASLGGTEAFF TGTGCCAGCCTGGGGGGCACTGAAGCTTTCTTT
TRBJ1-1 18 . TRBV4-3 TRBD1 CASSQFQGAIRKNTEAFF TGCGCCAGCAGCCAATTTCAGGGGGCGATCAGAAAGAACACTGAAGCTTTCTTT
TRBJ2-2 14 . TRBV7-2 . CASSLGRVGQTLFF TGTGCCAGCAGCTTAGGAAGAGTGGGCCAGACCCTGTTTTTT
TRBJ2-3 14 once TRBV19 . CASSPGSTTDTQYF TGTGCCAGTAGTCCCGGGTCGACCACAGATACGCAGTATTTT
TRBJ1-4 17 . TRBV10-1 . CASKPNHGVRESEKLFF TGCGCCTCCAAACCCAACCATGGGGTCAGGGAAAGTGAAAAACTGTTTTTT
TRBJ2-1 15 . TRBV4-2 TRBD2 CASSHEGLAGDEQFF TGTGCCAGCAGCCACGAGGGCCTAGCGGGAGATGAGCAGTTCTTC
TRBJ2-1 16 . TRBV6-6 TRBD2 CASSYWTSGTYNEQFF TGTGCCAGCAGTTATTGGACTAGCGGAACCTACAATGAGCAGTTCTTC
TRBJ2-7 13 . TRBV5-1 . CASSGDASYEQYF TGCGCCAGCAGTGGTGACGCTAGCTACGAGCAGTACTTC
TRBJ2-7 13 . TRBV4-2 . CASSRGSTDEQYF TGTGCCAGCAGCCGCGGCAGTACCGACGAGCAGTACTTC
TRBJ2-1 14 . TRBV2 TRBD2 CASSWTSVFNEQFF TGTGCCAGCAGTTGGACTAGCGTTTTCAATGAGCAGTTCTTC
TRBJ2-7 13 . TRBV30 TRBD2 CASTSGSPYEQYF TGTGCCTCAACTAGCGGGAGTCCCTACGAGCAGTACTTC
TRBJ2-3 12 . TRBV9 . CASSASTDTQYF TGTGCCAGCAGCGCTAGCACAGATACGCAGTATTTT
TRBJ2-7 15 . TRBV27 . CASLGFRDTTYEQYF TGTGCCTCCCTCGGCTTCCGGGACACCACCTACGAGCAGTACTTC
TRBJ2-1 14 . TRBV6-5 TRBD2 CASTRAGGLHEQFF TGTGCCAGCACCCGAGCGGGAGGGCTCCATGAGCAGTTCTTC
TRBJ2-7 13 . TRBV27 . CASSLFSGYEQYF TGTGCCAGCAGTTTATTTTCAGGCTACGAGCAGTACTTC
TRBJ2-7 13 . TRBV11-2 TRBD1 CASSGTGGYEQYF TGTGCCAGCTCCGGGACAGGGGGCTACGAGCAGTACTTC